This T cell receptor beta chain was recovered during a study of glioma-infiltrating T cells. Points from the study as a whole: Only very few CDR3 sequences appeared in both tissue and blood. Non-neoplastic patients had below-expected tissue-blood divergence, while all gliomas exceeded expectation.

This clonotype was seen many times. Its target is unknown. Using RNA template, CDR3s of TCR alpha and beta were amplified with iRepertoire arm-PCR. One-step reverse transcription and amplification started from around 100-400 ng of tissue mRNA or PBMC total RNA. MiXCR, applied by TCRdb to the multiplex PCR reads, yields one record per CDR3 protein. The table has about 110,000 distinct CDR3 sequences, around 25% seen once. The V gene's germline CDR1 is LGHNA and CDR2 YNFKEQ. CDR3 length equals 14 residues. The V and J ends lost 0 bases and 1 base respectively, with 5 bases between them. J is TRBJ2-3 and V is TRBV4-2, with D hard to call. The source is a human donor with low-grade glioma or glioblastoma, undergoing nonglioma brain surgery, or in good health (not recorded which). The sample was glioma tissue, nonneoplastic brain tissue, or PBMCs (not recorded which). The CDR3 DNA reads as TGTGCCAGCAGCCAAGAAAGCCGCACAGATACGCAGTATTTT. The encoded protein is CASSQESRTDTQYF.